Listed below are T cell receptor beta chains from one sample, sequenced in a study of shared clonotypes between healthy human individuals. Assay: immunoSEQ multiplex PCR; the TCRdb copy retains only in-frame clones and omits some. The data show about 2.4 million clones, approximately 93% seen once. Sequencing was performed on naive CD4+ T cells from PBMCs. Receptors originate from a man between 18 and 29 years old in good health. Some clones in this sample may be carry-over from other donors' samples. The CDR3 runs from the conserved cysteine through the conserved F or W. The D gene is left open where the match is weak. Part of the rows lack a size; the others show once, few, many or a class for expanded clones.

j_gene: TRBJ2-7
abundance: .
d_gene: .
v_gene: TRBV6-5
CDR3nt: TGTGCCAGCAGTTACAAGGGGCGCTCCTACGAGCAGTACTTC
CDR3aa: CASSYKGRSYEQYF

j_gene: TRBJ1-5
abundance: few
d_gene: .
v_gene: TRBV6-6
CDR3nt: TGTGCCAGCAGTTACTCTACCGGGTTCCAGCATTTT
CDR3aa: CASSYSTGFQHF

j_gene: TRBJ1-1
abundance: .
d_gene: .
v_gene: TRBV15
CDR3nt: TGTGCCACCAGCAGGGACCCCCTCGATGATACTGAAGCTTTCTTT
CDR3aa: CATSRDPLDDTEAFF

j_gene: TRBJ2-7
abundance: .
d_gene: TRBD2
v_gene: TRBV7-9
CDR3nt: TGTGCCAGCAGCTTAGTCGTGTCCCGCGCAGGGACTACCTACGAGCAGTACTTC
CDR3aa: CASSLVVSRAGTTYEQYF

j_gene: TRBJ2-2
abundance: once
d_gene: TRBD2
v_gene: TRBV11-2
CDR3nt: TGTGCCAGCAGCTTAGCGGTGGCTAGCGGGAGGGCCGGGGAGCTGTTTTTT
CDR3aa: CASSLAVASGRAGELFF

j_gene: TRBJ1-2
abundance: .
d_gene: .
v_gene: TRBV19
CDR3nt: TGTGCCAGTAGTATTGGATGGGGGGCATACGACTATGGCTACACCTTC
CDR3aa: CASSIGWGAYDYGYTF

j_gene: TRBJ2-7
abundance: .
d_gene: TRBD2
v_gene: TRBV27
CDR3nt: TGTGCCAGCAGCCCAACCCGTCTAAGTAGCGGGAGACCCTCCTACGAGCAGTACTTC
CDR3aa: CASSPTRLSSGRPSYEQYF

j_gene: TRBJ1-3
abundance: .
d_gene: .
v_gene: TRBV30
CDR3nt: TGTGCCTGGAGTGCGGGGGGCGGGCGAAACACCATATATTTT
CDR3aa: CAWSAGGGRNTIYF

j_gene: TRBJ1-1
abundance: .
d_gene: .
v_gene: TRBV11-1
CDR3nt: TGTGCCAGCAACTCATCCCGTGACCGTGGCGGCGACACTGAAGCTTTCTTT
CDR3aa: CASNSSRDRGGDTEAFF

j_gene: TRBJ2-2
abundance: .
d_gene: .
v_gene: TRBV15
CDR3nt: TGTGCCACCAGCAGAGTGGTCCAGGGTGTCGGGGAGCTGTTTTTT
CDR3aa: CATSRVVQGVGELFF

j_gene: TRBJ2-1
abundance: .
d_gene: .
v_gene: TRBV28
CDR3nt: TGTGCCAGCAGTTTTGACAGCAAAAATACAAATGAGCAGTTCTTC
CDR3aa: CASSFDSKNTNEQFF

j_gene: TRBJ2-3
abundance: .
d_gene: .
v_gene: TRBV28
CDR3nt: TGTGCCAGCAGTTACGGGAGACGAACAGATACGCAGTATTTT
CDR3aa: CASSYGRRTDTQYF

j_gene: TRBJ1-1
abundance: .
d_gene: .
v_gene: TRBV10-3
CDR3nt: TGTGCCATCAGTGAGTCGATCCCCCGGGGACTGAACACTGAAGCTTTCTTT
CDR3aa: CAISESIPRGLNTEAFF

j_gene: TRBJ1-1
abundance: .
d_gene: .
v_gene: TRBV28
CDR3nt: TGTGCCAGCAGTTTACCCCGGGGACATAACACTGAAGCTTTCTTT
CDR3aa: CASSLPRGHNTEAFF

j_gene: TRBJ1-5
abundance: .
d_gene: .
v_gene: TRBV19
CDR3nt: TGTGCCAGTAGTATAGCTCCTCGGGCAGGTGTTCAGCCCCAGCATTTT
CDR3aa: CASSIAPRAGVQPQHF

j_gene: TRBJ2-1
abundance: .
d_gene: .
v_gene: TRBV5-1
CDR3nt: TGCGCCAGCAGCTTGGCGACTCCCACCCACAATGAGCAGTTCTTC
CDR3aa: CASSLATPTHNEQFF

j_gene: TRBJ1-2
abundance: .
d_gene: .
v_gene: TRBV19
CDR3nt: TGTGCCAGTAGTTCGAGAAGGCTCCCCGAGGGCTACACCTTC
CDR3aa: CASSSRRLPEGYTF

j_gene: TRBJ1-2
abundance: .
d_gene: TRBD1
v_gene: TRBV29-1
CDR3nt: TGCAGCGTAGGAGACAGGGTGGACAACTATGGCTACACCTTC
CDR3aa: CSVGDRVDNYGYTF

j_gene: TRBJ2-7
abundance: once
d_gene: .
v_gene: TRBV11-2
CDR3nt: TGTGCCAGCAGCTTACCGACCTCGGGACCAATCTCCTACGAGCAGTACTTC
CDR3aa: CASSLPTSGPISYEQYF

j_gene: TRBJ1-6
abundance: .
d_gene: .
v_gene: TRBV28
CDR3nt: TGTGCCAGCAGTCCCCCCGGCCAGGTGCAATCACCCCTCCACTTT
CDR3aa: CASSPPGQVQSPLHF

j_gene: TRBJ2-7
abundance: .
d_gene: .
v_gene: TRBV12-5
CDR3nt: TGTGCTAGTGGTTCAGACAGCTACGAGCAGTACTTC
CDR3aa: CASGSDSYEQYF

j_gene: TRBJ1-5
abundance: .
d_gene: .
v_gene: TRBV28
CDR3nt: TGTGCCATCCTTGGGGGCGCCAATCAGCCCCAGCCTTTT
CDR3aa: CAILGGANQPQPF

j_gene: TRBJ1-1
abundance: .
d_gene: .
v_gene: TRBV7-9
CDR3nt: TGTGCCAGCAGCCCAGTCACGAACACTGAAGCTTTCTTT
CDR3aa: CASSPVTNTEAFF

j_gene: TRBJ2-2
abundance: .
d_gene: TRBD2
v_gene: TRBV19
CDR3nt: TGTGCCAGTAGTAGCGGGGGAGTCGGCACCGGGGAGCTGTTTTTT
CDR3aa: CASSSGGVGTGELFF

j_gene: TRBJ1-5
abundance: .
d_gene: .
v_gene: TRBV7-9
CDR3nt: TGTGCCAGCAGCGGGAGTGGGAGTCAGCCCCAGCATTTT
CDR3aa: CASSGSGSQPQHF

j_gene: TRBJ2-1
abundance: once
d_gene: TRBD2
v_gene: TRBV7-3
CDR3nt: TGTGCCAGCAGCTTAAGCCTAGCGGGGATCAATGAGCAGTTCTTC
CDR3aa: CASSLSLAGINEQFF

j_gene: TRBJ1-4
abundance: .
d_gene: .
v_gene: TRBV27
CDR3nt: TGTGCCAGCAGGCCCCAGGCCATCGATCCAACTAATGAAAAACTGTTTTTT
CDR3aa: CASRPQAIDPTNEKLFF

j_gene: TRBJ2-1
abundance: once
d_gene: .
v_gene: TRBV18
CDR3nt: TGTGCCAGCTCACCCCAGCACTTTCGGAATGAGCAGTTCTTC
CDR3aa: CASSPQHFRNEQFF

j_gene: TRBJ1-2
abundance: .
d_gene: .
v_gene: TRBV4-2
CDR3nt: TGTGCCAGCAGCCAAGAGGGTCGGAGGGCTAACTATGGCTACACCTTC
CDR3aa: CASSQEGRRANYGYTF

j_gene: TRBJ2-6
abundance: once
d_gene: .
v_gene: TRBV5-1
CDR3nt: TGCGCCAGCAGCTTGGCGGGTTCGAGCTCTGGGGCCAACGTCCTGACTTTC
CDR3aa: CASSLAGSSSGANVLTF

j_gene: TRBJ2-3
abundance: .
d_gene: TRBD2
v_gene: TRBV2
CDR3nt: TGTGCCAGCAGTCGACTAGCGGGAGCAGCGGATACGCAGTATTTT
CDR3aa: CASSRLAGAADTQYF

j_gene: TRBJ2-1
abundance: .
d_gene: TRBD2
v_gene: TRBV4-1
CDR3nt: TGCGCCAGCAGCCAAGGGTCTAGCGGGAGACTCGGGAATGAGCAGTTCTTC
CDR3aa: CASSQGSSGRLGNEQFF

j_gene: TRBJ1-2
abundance: .
d_gene: .
v_gene: TRBV5-1
CDR3nt: TGCGCCAGCAGTCAATCATTCCCGGGATCTAACTATGGCTACACCTTC
CDR3aa: CASSQSFPGSNYGYTF

j_gene: TRBJ2-6
abundance: .
d_gene: .
v_gene: TRBV5-6
CDR3nt: TGTGCCAGCAGCTTGAGGACAGTCCGCTCTGGGGCCAACGTCCTGACTTTC
CDR3aa: CASSLRTVRSGANVLTF

j_gene: TRBJ2-7
abundance: .
d_gene: TRBD2
v_gene: TRBV11-2
CDR3nt: TGTGCCAGCAGCCTAAGGGAGTGGGGGACTAGCGGCTACGAGCAGTACTTC
CDR3aa: CASSLREWGTSGYEQYF

j_gene: TRBJ2-7
abundance: .
d_gene: .
v_gene: TRBV11-3
CDR3nt: TGTGCCAGCAGCTTAGCGGGCCAGGGCGGCGAGCAGTACTTC
CDR3aa: CASSLAGQGGEQYF

j_gene: TRBJ1-1
abundance: .
d_gene: TRBD1
v_gene: TRBV14
CDR3nt: TGTGCCAGCAGCCAGGTGGACAGGATGAACACTGAAGCTTTCTTT
CDR3aa: CASSQVDRMNTEAFF

j_gene: TRBJ1-1
abundance: .
d_gene: TRBD1
v_gene: TRBV10-3
CDR3nt: TGTGCCATCGGGCTGACAGGGGGAATGAACACTGAAGCTTTCTTT
CDR3aa: CAIGLTGGMNTEAFF

j_gene: TRBJ1-2
abundance: .
d_gene: .
v_gene: TRBV28
CDR3nt: TGTGCCAGCAGCCAAGGAGCGGGGAACTATGGCTACACCTTC
CDR3aa: CASSQGAGNYGYTF

j_gene: TRBJ1-4
abundance: .
d_gene: TRBD1
v_gene: TRBV2
CDR3nt: TGTGCCAGCAGTGAAGTCCTGAGACAGGGAAAACTGTTTTTT
CDR3aa: CASSEVLRQGKLFF

j_gene: TRBJ2-2
abundance: .
d_gene: TRBD2
v_gene: TRBV6-6
CDR3nt: TGTGCCAGCAGTGGGACTAGCGGGAGAGCCGGGGAGCTGTTTTTT
CDR3aa: CASSGTSGRAGELFF

j_gene: TRBJ1-5
abundance: .
d_gene: .
v_gene: TRBV30
CDR3nt: TGTGCCTGGAGTGGGACCGGGACACCAAACAATCAGCCCCAGCATTTT
CDR3aa: CAWSGTGTPNNQPQHF

j_gene: TRBJ1-2
abundance: .
d_gene: TRBD1
v_gene: TRBV27
CDR3nt: TGTGCCAGCAGTTCCCGGACAGGCTCCTATGGCTACACCTTC
CDR3aa: CASSSRTGSYGYTF

j_gene: TRBJ2-5
abundance: once
d_gene: TRBD1
v_gene: TRBV5-1
CDR3nt: TGCGCCAGCATGACCGGGGACAGGGGCCTCCAAGAGACCCAGTACTTC
CDR3aa: CASMTGDRGLQETQYF

j_gene: TRBJ1-5
abundance: .
d_gene: TRBD1
v_gene: TRBV11-2
CDR3nt: TGTGCCAGCAGCAAGGGACAGGCGAAAATGCATAGCAATCAGCCCCAGCATTTT
CDR3aa: CASSKGQAKMHSNQPQHF

j_gene: TRBJ2-7
abundance: .
d_gene: .
v_gene: TRBV19
CDR3nt: TGTGCCAGTAGTATCGTCGGAACGGTCAACTACGAGCAGTACTTC
CDR3aa: CASSIVGTVNYEQYF

j_gene: TRBJ2-1
abundance: .
d_gene: .
v_gene: TRBV9
CDR3nt: TGTGCCAGCAGCGTAGTGCAGGGGTCAACTGAGCAGTTCTTC
CDR3aa: CASSVVQGSTEQFF

j_gene: TRBJ1-2
abundance: .
d_gene: .
v_gene: TRBV27
CDR3nt: TGTGCCAGCAGTTTATCTGGCGGGAAAGGTAGCTACACCTTC
CDR3aa: CASSLSGGKGSYTF

j_gene: TRBJ1-1
abundance: .
d_gene: .
v_gene: TRBV27
CDR3nt: TGTGCCAGCAGCGACAGGCGAACTGAAGCTTTCTTT
CDR3aa: CASSDRRTEAFF

j_gene: TRBJ2-1
abundance: .
d_gene: TRBD2
v_gene: TRBV4-2
CDR3nt: TGTGCCAGCAGCCAAGAAGGTGGTAGCGGGAGATCTGAGCAGTTCTTC
CDR3aa: CASSQEGGSGRSEQFF

j_gene: TRBJ2-7
abundance: .
d_gene: .
v_gene: TRBV5-1
CDR3nt: TGCGCCAGCAGCTTGTCACAGCCGAGGATCGAGCAGTACTTC
CDR3aa: CASSLSQPRIEQYF

j_gene: TRBJ2-1
abundance: .
d_gene: .
v_gene: TRBV6-4
CDR3nt: TGTGCCAGCAGTGAAACAGGCGGGACCCCCTACAATGAGCAGTTCTTC
CDR3aa: CASSETGGTPYNEQFF

j_gene: TRBJ1-5
abundance: few
d_gene: .
v_gene: TRBV7-2
CDR3nt: TGTGCCAGCAGCTCAGGGAGTATAGGTCAGCCCCAGCATTTT
CDR3aa: CASSSGSIGQPQHF

j_gene: TRBJ1-4
abundance: .
d_gene: .
v_gene: TRBV11-2
CDR3nt: TGTGCCAGCAGCCCCGAATGGGGCACTAATGAAAAACTGTTTTTT
CDR3aa: CASSPEWGTNEKLFF

j_gene: TRBJ2-2
abundance: .
d_gene: .
v_gene: TRBV6-1
CDR3nt: TGTGCCAGCAGTCGCAGGAACACCGGGGAGCTGTTTTTT
CDR3aa: CASSRRNTGELFF

j_gene: TRBJ2-5
abundance: .
d_gene: TRBD1
v_gene: TRBV6-5
CDR3nt: TGTGCCAGCAGTTACTCTCCTGACAGGGGAGAGACCCAGTACTTC
CDR3aa: CASSYSPDRGETQYF

j_gene: TRBJ2-3
abundance: .
d_gene: .
v_gene: TRBV10-3
CDR3nt: TGTGCCATCCGACTAGAGTGGACAGATACGCAGTATTTT
CDR3aa: CAIRLEWTDTQYF

j_gene: TRBJ2-5
abundance: .
d_gene: .
v_gene: TRBV6-6
CDR3nt: TGTGCCAGCAGTTACTCTAGGAGGGGAGAGACCCAGTACTTC
CDR3aa: CASSYSRRGETQYF

j_gene: TRBJ1-4
abundance: once
d_gene: .
v_gene: TRBV10-3
CDR3nt: TGTGCCATCAGCCGGGACCCTGCAGGGAGGGCTAATGAAAAACTGTTTTTT
CDR3aa: CAISRDPAGRANEKLFF